The 3 T cell receptor beta chains below were found in one sample sequenced in a study of spatial heterogeneity in lung cancer (dated by TCRdb to the late 2010s). Broader findings and caveats from the paper: A correlation was observed between the number of expanded intratumoral alpha and beta TCRs and the tumor nonsynonymous mutation count.

For these receptors, no antigen is known. Library prep was done by 5' RACE. Sequenced using a NextSeq 500. TCRdb passed the public sequencing reads through fastp at Q25 and MiXCR, retaining productive beta sequences. Each record represents a unique CDR3 protein, reported with the most common genes and DNA among its rows. The sample yields over a thousand distinct CDR3 sequences; roughly 11% were counted once. The top ten clones comprise approximately 25% of the sample. What the time point label conveys for this sample: sample taken at primary tumor resection. Sequenced here: lung tumor tissue, sampled at surgery. Every receptor here comes from a male donor with early-stage non-small cell lung cancer.

This clonotype was counted a few times. This chain connects TRBV7-8 to TRBJ2-5; 14 nucleotides align to TRBD2. Germline lookup yields CDR1 SGHVS and CDR2 FQNEAQ. This CDR3 contains 18 residues. The V and J ends lost 3 bases and 5 bases, in that order; junction bases with no gene match: 11. This CDR3 reads CASSFRDRGLAGAETQYF. CDR3 DNA sequence: TGTGCCAGCAGCTTCCGGGACAGGGGACTAGCGGGAGCTGAGACCCAGTACTTC.

This clonotype is medium-sized in the sample. V is TRBV7-9 and J is TRBJ2-3; TRBD2 matches at 9 bases. The trim removed 2 bases at V and 10 bases at J, leaving 13 bases unmatched. Germline V gene lookup returns CDR1 SEHNR and CDR2 FQNEAQ (reference sequence). The CDR3 consists of 16 residues. CDR3 residues: CASSLQAGGPPGAQYF. The CDR3 DNA reads as TGTGCCAGCAGCTTACAAGCGGGGGGACCCCCCGGCGCGCAGTATTTT.

Relative to its sample, this clonotype is medium-sized. The V gene is TRBV7-9, the J gene TRBJ2-3; D is possibly TRBD2 (5 bases). The V and J ends lost 1 base and 4 bases respectively, with 12 bases between them. The CDR3 is 15 amino acids. CDR1 and CDR2 from the germline V gene are SEHNR and FQNEAQ (reference sequence). The CDR3 protein is CASSLEGLRADTQYF. In nucleotides, the CDR3 is TGTGCCAGCAGCTTAGAAGGACTTCGGGCAGATACGCAGTATTTT.